This entry is about one TCR beta chain. Its antigen is undetermined. Produced via immunoSEQ multiplex PCR; TCRdb's table is partial and in-frame only. Among about 19,000 clones listed, roughly nine tenths were seen once. Trimming stripped 5 bases from V and 5 bases from J, with 12 bases between. Germline V CDR1 and CDR2: SGHNT, YENEEA. CDR3 length: 14 residues. The sample is drawn from a study of graft-versus-host responses after intestinal transplantation. Across the whole study: Transplants were multivisceral, liver-intestinal, or isolated intestinal. Anti-thymocyte globulin induction preceded 2 to 4 years of tacrolimus and steroid maintenance in all recipients.

Whole-study findings and limits: Researchers found peak circulating GvH clone levels linked to early post-transplant HvG declines.

Sequencing used PBMCs, obtained approximately 240 days after intestinal transplant. This clonotype was sampled from a human patient who received an intestinal transplant, so some T cells may come from the graft donor. This chain links TRBV11-3 with TRBJ2-2; D call uncertain. DNA of the CDR3: TGTGCCAGCAGCGCGGTTTGGGAAACCGGGGAGCTGTTTTTT. This translates into CASSAVWETGELFF.